These 14 T cell receptor beta chains were all obtained from the same sample, sequenced in a study of control samples from healthy donors and cancer patients. Clones were read by immunoSEQ multiplex PCR, and TCRdb kept only the in-frame ones, dropping some. The profile shows about 120,000 clones, approximately 89% of them singletons. The sequenced material came from blood. These receptors were collected from a woman under 30 in good health.

The chain uses TRBV6-2 or TRBV6-3 and TRBJ2-7, with TRBD2 matching 10 bases. CDR3 length: 16 amino acids. CDR1 is MNHEY and CDR2 is SVGEGT in the germline V gene. With 4 bases clipped from V and 4 bases from J, the junction kept 10 bases outside the gene matches. CDR3 amino acids: CASSSLGLAGVYEQYF. Here the CDR3 DNA reads TGTGCCAGCAGTTCGTTGGGGCTAGCGGGAGTGTACGAGCAGTACTTC.

The chain recombines TRBV10-1 with TRBJ2-3; tentative D call: TRBD1 (5 bases). Looked up from germline, CDR1 is WNHNN and CDR2 is SYGVQD (reference sequence). The CDR3 extends over 10 amino acids. The V end was cut by 10 bases, the J end by 12 bases, with 14 bases between. In DNA form, the CDR3 reads TGCGCCACCCCAGGGCTTCCCCAGTATTTT. Protein product: CATPGLPQYF.

The chain is built from TRBV28 and TRBJ2-7, with 11 bases fitting TRBD2. Germline V gives CDR1 MDHEN, CDR2 SYDVKM. With 6 bases clipped from V and 3 bases from J, the junction kept 7 bases outside the gene matches. The CDR3 runs to 15 residues. The CDR3 protein is CASREGSGRVYEQYF. In nucleotides, the CDR3 is TGTGCCAGCAGGGAGGGTAGCGGGAGGGTCTACGAGCAGTACTTC.

V gene TRBV24-1 combines with J gene TRBJ2-1, with D tentatively TRBD1 (5 bases). Germline lookup yields CDR1 KGHDR and CDR2 SFDVKD. The CDR3 runs to 17 residues. V was trimmed by 3 bases and J by 0 bases, leaving 14 bases between them. The CDR3 protein is CATSDGAGPTSYNEQFF. As DNA, the CDR3 is TGTGCCACCAGTGATGGGGCAGGGCCAACCTCCTACAATGAGCAGTTCTTC.

The CDR3 protein is CASSPGNTEAFF. The CDR3 nucleotides read TGTGCCAGCTCACCAGGGAACACTGAAGCTTTCTTT. The gene calls are TRBV18 and TRBJ1-1; D gene uncertain. From germline, CDR1 is KGHSH and CDR2 LQKENI. The CDR3 is made up of 12 amino acids. V was cut by 2 bases and J by 1 base, with 2 bases left in between.

The chain combines TRBV10-2 with TRBJ2-7; D may be TRBD1 or TRBD2 (6 bases each). Germline V CDR1 and CDR2: WSHSY, SAAADI. Trimming cost V 0 bases and J 7 bases, with 16 bases left between them. The length of the CDR3 is 15 residues. The CDR3 region is CASSESSEGGREQYF. CDR3 sequence (DNA): TGCGCCAGCAGTGAGTCGTCCGAGGGGGGCCGGGAGCAGTACTTC.

The chain joins TRBV19 to TRBJ2-7; a weak D match, TRBD2 (5 bases). This CDR3 is built from 14 residues. CDR1 LNHDA and CDR2 SQIVND come from the germline V gene (reference sequence). The ends were cut back, 4 bases at V and 2 bases at J, with 12 bases in the middle. This CDR3 reads CASSKLGDTYEQYF. DNA for the CDR3: TGTGCCAGTAGTAAATTGGGAGATACCTACGAGCAGTACTTC.

CDR3 nucleotides: TGTGCCAGCAGTTTAATGAGCGGGAGTAGGAACATTCAGTACTTC. The encoded protein is CASSLMSGSRNIQYF. V usage is TRBV27 and J usage is TRBJ2-4; 8 bases are a match to TRBD2. Germline V gene data show CDR1 as MNHEY and CDR2 as SMNVEV (reference sequence). This CDR3 has 15 amino acids. The trim removed 2 bases at V and 7 bases at J, leaving 7 bases unmatched.

V is TRBV2 and J is TRBJ1-5, with a possible D match to TRBD1 (5 bases). V lost 1 base and J 0 bases, leaving 10 bases between the germline ends. Germline assignment: CDR1 SNHLY and CDR2 FYNNEI. CDR3 length equals 16 residues. CDR3 nucleotide sequence: TGTGCCAGCAGTGAAGGGGGGGGATATAGCAATCAGCCCCAGCATTTT. Its protein product is CASSEGGGYSNQPQHF.

The gene calls are TRBV6-5 and TRBJ1-1, with D perhaps TRBD1 (5 bases). V lost 4 bases, J lost 4 bases, and 13 bases lay in between. The V gene's germline CDR1 is MNHEY and CDR2 SVGAGI. The length of the CDR3 is 14 residues. This CDR3 reads CASSSLRVRTEAFF. The CDR3 DNA reads TGTGCCAGCAGTTCACTCAGGGTCCGCACTGAAGCTTTCTTT.

The CDR3 bases are TGTGCCAGCAGTTCCGCCGGGACTAGCGGTGACTACGAGCAGTACTTC. This encodes CASSSAGTSGDYEQYF. V and J are TRBV6-5 and TRBJ2-7; 11 nucleotides match TRBD2. Per the germline V gene, CDR1 is MNHEY and CDR2 is SVGAGI. Germline trimming cut 4 bases from V and 3 bases from J; bases unmatched to any gene: 8. The CDR3 sequence is 16 residues long.

The chain couples TRBV7-9 to TRBJ2-7; 9 positions agree with TRBD1. The V segment lost 6 bases and the J segment 6 bases; nucleotides outside the gene matches: 12. Per the germline V gene, CDR1 is SEHNR and CDR2 is FQNEAQ (reference sequence). This CDR3 has 15 amino acids. The CDR3 sequence: CASSSGTGQGGEQYF. CDR3 in DNA: TGTGCCAGCAGTTCCGGGACAGGGCAAGGCGGCGAGCAGTACTTC. Looking up the rest from reference TRBV7-9 and TRBJ2-7 gives the full variable domain: DTGVSQNPRHKITKRGQNVTFRCDPISEHNRLYWYRQTLGQGPEFLTYFQNEAQLEKSRLLSDRFSAERPKGSFSTLEIQRTEQGDSAMYLCASSSGTGQGGEQYFGPGTRLTVT.

This clone was seen a single time. This chain connects TRBV7-2 to TRBJ1-3, with D perhaps matching TRBD1 (6 bases). The germline V and J ends were trimmed by 5 bases and 0 bases, with 14 bases remaining between them. This CDR3 is 16 amino acids long. Looked up from germline, CDR1 is SGHTA and CDR2 is FQGNSA. Written as DNA, the CDR3 is TGTGCCAGCAGCGGAAGGACAGAAGCCTCTGGAAACACCATATATTTT. Translated: CASSGRTEASGNTIYF.

This clone was recorded once. The chain carries TRBV7-9 and TRBJ1-4, with D uncertain. CDR3 length equals 14 residues. The germline CDR1 and CDR2 sequences are SEHNR and FQNEAQ (reference sequence). V dropped 1 base and J dropped 4 bases, with 7 bases sitting between them. DNA of the CDR3: TGTGCCAGCAGCTTAGGAGGGTTTAATGAAAAACTGTTTTTT. Its protein product is CASSLGGFNEKLFF.